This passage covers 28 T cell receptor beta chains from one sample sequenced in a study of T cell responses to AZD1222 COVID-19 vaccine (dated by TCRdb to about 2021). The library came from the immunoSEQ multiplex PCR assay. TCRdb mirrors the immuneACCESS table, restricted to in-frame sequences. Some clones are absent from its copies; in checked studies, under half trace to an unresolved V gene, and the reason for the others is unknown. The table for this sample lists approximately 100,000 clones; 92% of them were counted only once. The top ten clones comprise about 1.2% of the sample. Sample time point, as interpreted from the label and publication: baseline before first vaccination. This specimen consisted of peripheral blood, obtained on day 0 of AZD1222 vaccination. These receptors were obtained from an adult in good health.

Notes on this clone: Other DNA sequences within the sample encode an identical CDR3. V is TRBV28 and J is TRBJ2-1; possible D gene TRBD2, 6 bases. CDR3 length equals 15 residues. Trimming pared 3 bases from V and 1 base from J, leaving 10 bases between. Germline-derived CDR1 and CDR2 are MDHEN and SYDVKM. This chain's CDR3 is CASSFSGGSYNEQFF. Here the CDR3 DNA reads TGTGCCAGCAGTTTTTCCGGGGGTTCCTACAATGAGCAGTTCTTC.

CDR3 loop: CASSIRGRDVEQYF. The DNA for the CDR3 is TGTGCCAGTAGTATCCGCGGGAGGGATGTCGAGCAGTACTTC. V gene TRBV19 combines with J gene TRBJ2-7; 9 bases fit TRBD2. J was trimmed by 6 bases and V by 3 bases; bases with no gene match: 6. Per the germline V gene, CDR1 is LNHDA and CDR2 is SQIVND (reference sequence). This CDR3 comprises 14 residues.

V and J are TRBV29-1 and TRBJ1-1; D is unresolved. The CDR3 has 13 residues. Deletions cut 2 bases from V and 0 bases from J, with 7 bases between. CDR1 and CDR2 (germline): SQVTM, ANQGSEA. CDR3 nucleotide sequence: TGCAGCGTTGAAAGGACTATGAACACTGAAGCTTTCTTT. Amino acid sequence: CSVERTMNTEAFF.

DNA for the CDR3: TGTGCCAGCAGTTCTCCGTCCCGCGGAAGAGAGCAGTACTTC. It encodes CASSSPSRGREQYF. V and J are TRBV27 and TRBJ2-7, with D hard to call. Trimming removed 4 bases at V and 7 bases at J, with 17 bases between. Germline CDR1 is MNHEY and CDR2 is SMNVEV (reference sequence). The CDR3 consists of 14 residues.

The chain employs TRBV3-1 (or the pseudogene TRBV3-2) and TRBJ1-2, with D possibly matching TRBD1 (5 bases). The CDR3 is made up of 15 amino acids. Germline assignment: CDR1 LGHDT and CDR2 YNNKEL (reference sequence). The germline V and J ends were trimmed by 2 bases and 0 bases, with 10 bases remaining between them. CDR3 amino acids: CASSQWGPPNYGYTF. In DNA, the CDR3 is TGTGCCAGCAGCCAATGGGGCCCCCCTAACTATGGCTACACCTTC.

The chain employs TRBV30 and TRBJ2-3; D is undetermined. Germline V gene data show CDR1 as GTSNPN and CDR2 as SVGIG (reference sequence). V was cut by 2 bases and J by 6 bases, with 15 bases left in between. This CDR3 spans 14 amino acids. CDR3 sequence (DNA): TGTGCCTGGAGTCCGACACCCTTGGGGGATACGCAGTATTTT. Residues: CAWSPTPLGDTQYF.

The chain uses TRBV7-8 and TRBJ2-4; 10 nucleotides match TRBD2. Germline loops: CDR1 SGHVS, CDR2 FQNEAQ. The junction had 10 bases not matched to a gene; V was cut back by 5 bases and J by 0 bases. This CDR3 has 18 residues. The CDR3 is CASSLSGRAFLAKNIQYF. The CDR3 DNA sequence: TGTGCCAGCAGCCTCAGCGGGAGGGCCTTTCTAGCCAAAAACATTCAGTACTTC.

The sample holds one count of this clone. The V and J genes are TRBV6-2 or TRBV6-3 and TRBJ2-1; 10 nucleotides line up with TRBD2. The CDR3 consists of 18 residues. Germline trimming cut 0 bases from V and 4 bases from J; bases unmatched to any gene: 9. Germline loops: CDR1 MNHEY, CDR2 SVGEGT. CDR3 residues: CASSYSRLAGALYNEQFF. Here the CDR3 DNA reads TGTGCCAGCAGTTACTCGCGGCTAGCGGGGGCCCTTTACAATGAGCAGTTCTTC.

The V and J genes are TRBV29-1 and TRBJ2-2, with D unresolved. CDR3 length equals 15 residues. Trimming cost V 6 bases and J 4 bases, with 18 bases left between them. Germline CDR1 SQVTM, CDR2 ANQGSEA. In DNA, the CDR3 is TGCAGCGTCGCCCCCGGGCTTTCCCTCACCGGGGAGCTGTTTTTT. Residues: CSVAPGLSLTGELFF.

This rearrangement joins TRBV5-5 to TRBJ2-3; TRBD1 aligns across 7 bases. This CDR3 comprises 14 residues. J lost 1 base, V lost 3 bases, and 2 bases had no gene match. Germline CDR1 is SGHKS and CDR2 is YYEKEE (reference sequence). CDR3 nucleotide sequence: TGTGCCAGCAGCTCCGGGACAGGCACAGATACGCAGTATTTT. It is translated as CASSSGTGTDTQYF.

The chain's CDR3 is CASSLVVNTEAFF. The CDR3 nucleotides are TGTGCCAGCAGCTTAGTGGTGAACACTGAAGCTTTCTTT. The rearrangement links TRBV7-2 to TRBJ1-1, with unresolved D. This CDR3 region has 13 residues. Trimming pared 1 base from V and 0 bases from J, leaving 3 bases between. In germline, CDR1 is SGHTA, CDR2 FQGNSA.

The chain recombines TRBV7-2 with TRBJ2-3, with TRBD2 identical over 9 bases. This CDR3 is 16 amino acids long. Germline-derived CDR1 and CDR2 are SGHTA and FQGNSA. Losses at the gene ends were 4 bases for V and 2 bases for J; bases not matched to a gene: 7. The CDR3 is CASSSRAGGPTDTQYF. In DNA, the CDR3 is TGTGCCAGCAGCTCTCGGGCGGGGGGGCCCACAGATACGCAGTATTTT.

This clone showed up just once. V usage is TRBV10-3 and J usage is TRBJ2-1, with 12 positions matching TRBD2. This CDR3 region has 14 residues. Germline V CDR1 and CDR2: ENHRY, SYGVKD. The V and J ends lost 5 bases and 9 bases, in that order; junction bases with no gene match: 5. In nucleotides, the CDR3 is TGTGCCATCAGTCTAGCGGGAGGGCCGGGTGAGCAGTTCTTC. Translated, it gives CAISLAGGPGEQFF.

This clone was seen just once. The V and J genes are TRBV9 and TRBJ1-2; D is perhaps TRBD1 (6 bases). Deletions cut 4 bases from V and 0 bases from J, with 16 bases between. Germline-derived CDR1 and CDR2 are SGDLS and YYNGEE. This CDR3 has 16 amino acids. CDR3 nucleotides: TGTGCCAGCAGCCCCAATCCAGGGGTGGCTAACTATGGCTACACCTTC. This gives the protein CASSPNPGVANYGYTF. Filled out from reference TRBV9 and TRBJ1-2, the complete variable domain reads DSGVTQTPKHLITATGQRVTLRCSPRSGDLSVYWYQQSLDQGLQFLIQYYNGEERAKGNILERFSAQQFPDLHSELNLSSLELGDSALYFCASSPNPGVANYGYTFGSGTRLTVV.

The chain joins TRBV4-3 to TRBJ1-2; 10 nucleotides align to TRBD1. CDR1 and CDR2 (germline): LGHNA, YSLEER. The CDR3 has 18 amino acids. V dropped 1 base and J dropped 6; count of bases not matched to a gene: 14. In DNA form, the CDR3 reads TGCGCCAGCAGCCAAGCCGTTCGACCGGGACAGGGGAGGAATGGCTACACCTTC. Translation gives CASSQAVRPGQGRNGYTF.

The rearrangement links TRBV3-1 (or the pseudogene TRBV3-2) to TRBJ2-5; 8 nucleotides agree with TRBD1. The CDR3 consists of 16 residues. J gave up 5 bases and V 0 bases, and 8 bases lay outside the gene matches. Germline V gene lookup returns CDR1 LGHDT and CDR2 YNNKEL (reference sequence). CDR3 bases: TGTGCCAGCAGCCAAGAAGGGCCAGGGGGCTGGGAGACCCAGTACTTC. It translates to CASSQEGPGGWETQYF.

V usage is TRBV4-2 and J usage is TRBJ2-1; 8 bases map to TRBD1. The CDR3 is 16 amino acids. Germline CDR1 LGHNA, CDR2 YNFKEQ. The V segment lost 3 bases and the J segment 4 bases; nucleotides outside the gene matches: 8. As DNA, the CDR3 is TGTGCCAGCAGCCAGGGCCAGGGGGCGGGGTACAATGAGCAGTTCTTC. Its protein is CASSQGQGAGYNEQFF.

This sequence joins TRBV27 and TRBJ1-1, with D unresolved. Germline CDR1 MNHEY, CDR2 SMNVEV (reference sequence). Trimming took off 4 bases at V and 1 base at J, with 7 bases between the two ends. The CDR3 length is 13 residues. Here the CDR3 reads CASSSSKNTEAFF. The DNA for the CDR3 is TGTGCCAGCAGTTCATCAAAGAACACTGAAGCTTTCTTT.

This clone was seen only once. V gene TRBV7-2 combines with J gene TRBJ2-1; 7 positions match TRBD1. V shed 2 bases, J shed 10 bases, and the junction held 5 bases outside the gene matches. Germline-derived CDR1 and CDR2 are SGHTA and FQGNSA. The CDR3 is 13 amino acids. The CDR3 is CASSLRGGWEQFF. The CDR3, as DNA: TGTGCCAGCAGCTTACGAGGGGGCTGGGAGCAGTTCTTC.

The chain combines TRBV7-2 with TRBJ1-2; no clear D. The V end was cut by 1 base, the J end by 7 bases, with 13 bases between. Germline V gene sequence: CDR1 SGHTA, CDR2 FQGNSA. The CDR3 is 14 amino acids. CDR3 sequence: CASSLEGKTLGYTF. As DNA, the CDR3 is TGTGCCAGCAGCTTAGAAGGCAAGACCCTTGGCTACACCTTC. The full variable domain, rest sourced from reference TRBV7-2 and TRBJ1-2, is GAGVSQSPSNKVTEKGKDVELRCDPISGHTALYWYRQSLGQGLEFLIYFQGNSAPDKSGLPSDRFSAERTGGSVSTLTIQRTQQEDSAVYLCASSLEGKTLGYTFGSGTRLTVV.

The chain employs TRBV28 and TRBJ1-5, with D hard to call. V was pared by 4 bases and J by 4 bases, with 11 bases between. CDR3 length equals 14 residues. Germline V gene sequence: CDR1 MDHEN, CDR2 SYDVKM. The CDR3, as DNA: TGTGCCAGCAGTTGGCTTGCGGGGAATCAGCCCCAGCATTTT. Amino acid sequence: CASSWLAGNQPQHF.

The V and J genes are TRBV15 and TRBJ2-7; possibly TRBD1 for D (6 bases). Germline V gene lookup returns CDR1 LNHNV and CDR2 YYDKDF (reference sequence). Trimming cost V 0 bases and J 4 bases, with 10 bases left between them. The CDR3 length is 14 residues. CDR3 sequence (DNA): TGTGCCACCAGCAGAGACAGGGGAAGGTACGAGCAGTACTTC. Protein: CATSRDRGRYEQYF.

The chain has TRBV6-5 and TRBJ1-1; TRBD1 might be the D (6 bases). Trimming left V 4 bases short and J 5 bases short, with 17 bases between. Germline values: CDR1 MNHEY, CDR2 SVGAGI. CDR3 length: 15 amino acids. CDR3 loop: CASSWSRLGGTEAFF. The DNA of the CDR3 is TGTGCCAGCAGTTGGTCCCGATTAGGGGGGACTGAAGCTTTCTTT.

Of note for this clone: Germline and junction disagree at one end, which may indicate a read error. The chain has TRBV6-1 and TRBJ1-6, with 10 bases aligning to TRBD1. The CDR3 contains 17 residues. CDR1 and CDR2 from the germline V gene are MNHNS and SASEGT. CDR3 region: CASSATGGNTYYSPLHF. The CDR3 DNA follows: TGTGCCAGCAGTGCGACAGGGGGCAATACCTATTATTCACCCCTCCACTTT.

The CDR3 reads CASRGVGTQETQYF. The CDR3 DNA sequence: TGTGCCAGCAGGGGGGTGGGGACTCAAGAGACCCAGTACTTC. V usage is TRBV6-5 and J usage is TRBJ2-5; weak D call: TRBD2 (6 bases). The CDR3 is made up of 14 amino acids. The germline CDR1 and CDR2 sequences are MNHEY and SVGAGI. Between the trimmed V and J ends, which lost 6 bases and 2 bases, there was a span of 13 bases.

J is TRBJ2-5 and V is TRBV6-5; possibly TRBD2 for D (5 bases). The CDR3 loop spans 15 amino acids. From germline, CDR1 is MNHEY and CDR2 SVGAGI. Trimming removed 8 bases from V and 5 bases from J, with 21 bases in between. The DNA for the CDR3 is TGTGCCAGCTGCCGAACCGGGATCCCGGAGGAGACCCAGTACTTC. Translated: CASCRTGIPEETQYF.

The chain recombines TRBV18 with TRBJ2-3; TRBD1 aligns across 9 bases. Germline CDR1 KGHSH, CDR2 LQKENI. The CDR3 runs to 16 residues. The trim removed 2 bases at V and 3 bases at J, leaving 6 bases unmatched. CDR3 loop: CASSPSPQGATDTQYF. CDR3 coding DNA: TGTGCCAGCTCACCATCCCCACAGGGGGCAACAGATACGCAGTATTTT.

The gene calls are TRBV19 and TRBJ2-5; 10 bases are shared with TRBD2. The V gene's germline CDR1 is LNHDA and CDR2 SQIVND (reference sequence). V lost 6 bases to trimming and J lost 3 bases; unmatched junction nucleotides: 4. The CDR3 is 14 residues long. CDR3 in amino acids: CASRGLADKETQYF. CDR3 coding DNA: TGTGCCAGTAGAGGACTAGCGGATAAAGAGACCCAGTACTTC.